This T cell receptor beta chain derives from a study of shared clonotypes between healthy human individuals. On the study more broadly: The cohort comprised a couple of women and a few men. Their ages spanned 18 to 49 years.

Generated by immunoSEQ multiplex PCR, the TCRdb table keeps only in-frame clones and is missing some. Counted here are a few hundred thousand clones, 79% occurring once; the ten biggest clones make up approximately 12%. This clone was recorded many times. This clonotype was obtained from a woman in her thirties or forties in good health. Some clones in this sample may be carry-over from other donors' samples. The sequencing sample was made of PBMCs.

The CDR3 loop reads CASSVAPLSGTQNTEAFF. The CDR3 coding sequence is TGTGCCAGCAGCGTAGCCCCTTTATCCGGGACACAGAACACTGAAGCTTTCTTT. The chain employs TRBV9 and TRBJ1-1; D perhaps matches TRBD1 (6 bases). CDR3 length equals 18 residues. Germline V lookup: CDR1 SGDLS, CDR2 YYNGEE. Trimming removed 0 bases from V and 1 base from J, with 19 bases in between.